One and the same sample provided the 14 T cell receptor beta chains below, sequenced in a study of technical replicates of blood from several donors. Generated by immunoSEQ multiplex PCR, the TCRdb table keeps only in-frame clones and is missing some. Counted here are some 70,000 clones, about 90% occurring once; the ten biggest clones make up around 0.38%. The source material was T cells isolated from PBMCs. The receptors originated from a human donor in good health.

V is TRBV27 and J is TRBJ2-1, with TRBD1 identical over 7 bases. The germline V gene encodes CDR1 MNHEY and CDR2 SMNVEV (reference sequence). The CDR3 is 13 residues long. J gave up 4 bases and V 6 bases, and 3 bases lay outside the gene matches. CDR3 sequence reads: CASSRGQYNEQFF. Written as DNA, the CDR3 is TGTGCCAGCAGCCGGGGACAGTACAATGAGCAGTTCTTC.

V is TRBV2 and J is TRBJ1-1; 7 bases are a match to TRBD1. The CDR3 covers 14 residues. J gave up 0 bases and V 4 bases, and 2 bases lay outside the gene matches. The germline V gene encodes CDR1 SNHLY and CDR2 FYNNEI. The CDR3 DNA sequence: TGTGCCAGCAGTGGACAGGGCATGAACACTGAAGCTTTCTTT. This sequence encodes CASSGQGMNTEAFF.

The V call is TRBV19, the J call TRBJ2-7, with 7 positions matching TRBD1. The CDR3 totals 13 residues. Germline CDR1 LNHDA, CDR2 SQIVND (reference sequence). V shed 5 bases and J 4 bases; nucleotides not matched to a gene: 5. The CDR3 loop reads CASSVIQGYEQYF. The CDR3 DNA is TGTGCCAGTAGTGTAATACAGGGGTACGAGCAGTACTTC.

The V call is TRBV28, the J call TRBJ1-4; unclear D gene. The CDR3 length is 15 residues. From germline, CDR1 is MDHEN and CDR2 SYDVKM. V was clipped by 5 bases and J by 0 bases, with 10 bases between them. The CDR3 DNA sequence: TGTGCCAGCAGTCTTTTATATGCAACTAATGAAAAACTGTTTTTT. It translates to CASSLLYATNEKLFF.

The CDR3 sequence: CASSLEQGNGYTF. The CDR3 DNA reads as TGTGCCAGCAGTTTAGAACAGGGAAATGGCTACACCTTC. The rearrangement uses TRBV27 and TRBJ1-2, with a possible D match to TRBD1 (6 bases). Germline V lookup: CDR1 MNHEY, CDR2 SMNVEV (reference sequence). CDR3 length: 13 amino acids. Between the trimmed V and J ends, which lost 2 bases and 6 bases, there was a span of 10 bases.

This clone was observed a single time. CDR3 sequence: CASSPNGNTEAFF. The CDR3 DNA reads TGTGCCAGCAGCCCTAACGGGAACACTGAAGCTTTCTTT. The V call is TRBV7-3, the J call TRBJ1-1; D uncertain. CDR1 is SGHTA, CDR2 FQGTGA, per germline. V lost 5 bases and J lost 1, with 8 bases in between. The CDR3 is 13 residues long.

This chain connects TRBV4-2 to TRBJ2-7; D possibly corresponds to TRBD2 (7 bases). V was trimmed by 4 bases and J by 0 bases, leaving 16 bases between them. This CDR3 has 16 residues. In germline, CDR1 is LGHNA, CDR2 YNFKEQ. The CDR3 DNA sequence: TGTGCCAGCAGCCCAGGGGCTAGCGGTGACTCCTACGAGCAGTACTTC. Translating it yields CASSPGASGDSYEQYF.

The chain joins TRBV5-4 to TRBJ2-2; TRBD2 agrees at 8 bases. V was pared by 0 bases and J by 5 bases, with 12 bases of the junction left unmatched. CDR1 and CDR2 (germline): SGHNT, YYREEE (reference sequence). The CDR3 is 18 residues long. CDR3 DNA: TGTGCCAGCAGCTTGGCCGACGACGGGAGGGCCTGGACCGGGGAGCTGTTTTTT. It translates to CASSLADDGRAWTGELFF.

The chain's CDR3 is CASNWGGLDEQFF. For the CDR3, the DNA is TGCGCCAGCAACTGGGGGGGGTTGGACGAGCAGTTCTTC. The rearrangement links TRBV5-1 to TRBJ2-1; 7 positions agree with TRBD2. Trimming took 6 bases from V and 10 from J; bases not matched to a gene: 10. This CDR3 has 13 residues. Germline V gene data show CDR1 as SGHRS and CDR2 as YFSETQ. Full variable domain (outside the CDR3, taken from reference TRBV5-1 and TRBJ2-1): KAGVTQTPRYLIKTRGQQVTLSCSPISGHRSVSWYQQTPGQGLQFLFEYFSETQRNKGNFPGRFSGRQFSNSRSEMNVSTLELGDSALYLCASNWGGLDEQFFGPGTRLTVL.

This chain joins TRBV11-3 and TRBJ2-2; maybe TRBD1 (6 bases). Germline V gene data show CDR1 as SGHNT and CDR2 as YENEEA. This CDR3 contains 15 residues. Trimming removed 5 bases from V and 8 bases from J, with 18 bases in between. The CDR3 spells CASSPQTLQGGELFF. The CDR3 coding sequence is TGTGCCAGCAGCCCTCAGACGTTGCAGGGGGGGGAGCTGTTTTTT.

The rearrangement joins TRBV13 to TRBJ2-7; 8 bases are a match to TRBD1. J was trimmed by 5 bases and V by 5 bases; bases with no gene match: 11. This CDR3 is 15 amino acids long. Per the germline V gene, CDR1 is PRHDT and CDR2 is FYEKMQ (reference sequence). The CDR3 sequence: CASSNRDRSSDEQYF. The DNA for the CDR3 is TGTGCCAGCAGCAATCGGGACAGGTCTTCGGACGAGCAGTACTTC.

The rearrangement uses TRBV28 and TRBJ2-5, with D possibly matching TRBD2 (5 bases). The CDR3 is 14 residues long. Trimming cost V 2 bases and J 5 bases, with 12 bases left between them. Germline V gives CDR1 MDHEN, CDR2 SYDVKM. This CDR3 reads CASSLGDRRETQYF. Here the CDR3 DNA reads TGTGCCAGCAGTTTAGGGGATAGGAGGGAGACCCAGTACTTC.

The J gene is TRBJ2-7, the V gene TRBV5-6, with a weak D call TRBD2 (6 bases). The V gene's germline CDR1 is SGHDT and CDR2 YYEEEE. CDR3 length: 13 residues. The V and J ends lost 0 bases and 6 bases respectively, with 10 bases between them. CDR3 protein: CASSLGLDSEQYF. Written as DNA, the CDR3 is TGTGCCAGCAGCTTGGGACTAGACTCCGAGCAGTACTTC.

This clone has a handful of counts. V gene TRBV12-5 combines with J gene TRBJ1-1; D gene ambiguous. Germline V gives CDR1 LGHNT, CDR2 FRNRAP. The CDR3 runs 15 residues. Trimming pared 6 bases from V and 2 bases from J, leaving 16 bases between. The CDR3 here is CASGPKVSGNTEAFF. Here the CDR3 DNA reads TGTGCTAGTGGGCCCAAGGTTTCAGGCAACACTGAAGCTTTCTTT.